This T cell receptor (beta chain) was identified in a study of vaccination and CD4 T cells after COVID-19. Study context: The convalescents included six males and four females, and among them two were Hispanic while seven were Caucasian.

The study, taken as a whole, reports: The authors identified 304 of 307 vaccine-specific clones in convalescent patients as spike mono-reactive.

This clonotype came up a few times. The antigen is not known. Treatment indicated: approximately 10-day PBMC culture with coronavirus spike peptide pools or control peptides (ViraFEST assay). Oncomine TCR Beta short-read sequencing was applied to DNA from cultured CD4+ T cells. TCRdb reprocessed the PCR reads with MiXCR, giving one entry per CDR3 protein. Of about 12,000 distinct CDR3 sequences listed, 45% to 65% are singletons. Source material: CD4+ T cells from blood, cultured in vitro. This TCR was recovered from a human donor who had recovered from COVID-19.

For the CDR3, the DNA is TGTGCCAGCAGCCGAGGGACCGACTATGGCTACACCTTC. It encodes CASSRGTDYGYTF. This rearrangement joins TRBV7-6 to TRBJ1-2; tentative D call: TRBD1 (5 bases). The V gene lost 5 bases and the J gene lost 3 bases, with 10 bases spanning the gap. The CDR3 is 13 amino acids. The V gene's germline CDR1 is SGHVS and CDR2 FNYEAQ.